What follows are 28 T cell receptor beta chains derived from one specimen sequenced in a study of blood T cell repertoires in COVID-19. Sequencing used immunoSEQ multiplex PCR; TCRdb keeps in-frame clones, though not all of them. The data contain about 300,000 clones, nearly 90% of them singletons. What was sequenced was PBMCs or T cells enriched from blood (not recorded which). All receptors derive from a woman younger than 35 with acute COVID-19.

The V gene is TRBV28, the J gene TRBJ1-5; D remains ambiguous. CDR1 and CDR2 (germline): MDHEN, SYDVKM. The CDR3 extends over 17 amino acids. V was shortened by 5 bases and J by 0 bases, with 17 bases between the two germline ends. This CDR3 is CASSIPREVPSNQPQHF. The CDR3 nucleotides are TGTGCCAGCAGTATCCCTCGGGAGGTACCTAGCAATCAGCCCCAGCATTTT. Together with reference TRBV28 and TRBJ1-5, the CDR3 gives the full variable domain: DVKVTQSSRYLVKRTGEKVFLECVQDMDHENMFWYRQDPGLGLRLIYFSYDVKMKEKGDIPEGYSVSREKKERFSLILESASTNQTSMYLCASSIPREVPSNQPQHFGDGTRLSIL.

This clone appeared many times. CDR3 residues: CASSNPFDSNYNSPLHF. DNA for the CDR3: TGTGCCAGTAGTAACCCCTTCGACAGCAACTATAATTCACCCCTCCACTTT. The chain is built from TRBV19 and TRBJ1-6, with D possibly TRBD1 on 5 matching bases. The CDR3 is 17 amino acids. CDR1 is LNHDA, CDR2 SQIVND, per germline (reference sequence). The V end was cut by 4 bases, the J end by 3 bases, with 16 bases between.

This sequence joins TRBV7-9 and TRBJ2-7; D unresolved. The CDR3 contains 12 residues. The germline V gene has CDR1 SEHNR and CDR2 FQNEAQ (reference sequence). With 3 bases removed from V and 7 bases from J, the gap between germline ends came to 10 bases. This CDR3 reads CASSFETQEQYF. CDR3 in DNA: TGTGCCAGCAGCTTCGAGACTCAAGAGCAGTACTTC. Drawing the rest from reference TRBV7-9 and TRBJ2-7, the complete variable domain is DTGVSQNPRHKITKRGQNVTFRCDPISEHNRLYWYRQTLGQGPEFLTYFQNEAQLEKSRLLSDRFSAERPKGSFSTLEIQRTEQGDSAMYLCASSFETQEQYFGPGTRLTVT.

J is TRBJ1-1 and V is TRBV2; weak D call: TRBD1 (6 bases). CDR1 is SNHLY and CDR2 is FYNNEI in the germline V gene. V was pared by 2 bases and J by 5 bases, with 12 bases between. The CDR3 is made up of 14 amino acids. The CDR3 loop reads CASSEQGSPTEAFF. CDR3 nucleotides: TGTGCCAGCAGTGAACAGGGGAGTCCGACTGAAGCTTTCTTT.

This rearrangement joins TRBV3-1 (or the pseudogene TRBV3-2) to TRBJ2-3, with 15 nucleotides matching TRBD2. The V segment lost 6 bases and the J segment 5 bases; nucleotides outside the gene matches: 12. The CDR3 covers 18 residues. Germline CDR1 and CDR2: LGHDT and YNNKEL (reference sequence). The CDR3 DNA sequence: TGTGCCAGCAGACATCATGGACTAGCGGGAGGGCCGGTAGATACGCAGTATTTT. Amino acid sequence: CASRHHGLAGGPVDTQYF.

V gene TRBV28 combines with J gene TRBJ1-1, with TRBD1 identical over 9 bases. The CDR3 runs 16 residues. From germline, CDR1 is MDHEN and CDR2 SYDVKM. V shed 5 bases and J 6 bases; nucleotides not matched to a gene: 13. Here the CDR3 reads CASSRGGTGWLAEAFF. For the CDR3, the DNA is TGTGCCAGCAGTAGGGGGGGGACAGGGTGGTTGGCTGAAGCTTTCTTT.

CDR3 DNA: TGTGCCAGCAGTTTATCGATCACAGGGAAAGAAAAACTGTTTTTT. Translated: CASSLSITGKEKLFF. The J gene is TRBJ1-4, the V gene TRBV27, with D possibly matching TRBD1 (6 bases). The germline V gene encodes CDR1 MNHEY and CDR2 SMNVEV (reference sequence). The CDR3 contains 15 residues. Trimming cost V 0 bases and J 8 bases, with 13 bases left between them. Combining the CDR3 with reference TRBV27 and TRBJ1-4 gives the whole variable domain EAQVTQNPRYLITVTGKKLTVTCSQNMNHEYMSWYRQDPGLGLRQIYYSMNVEVTDKGDVPEGYKVSRKEKRNFPLILESPSPNQTSLYFCASSLSITGKEKLFFGSGTQLSVL.

The chain employs TRBV7-3 and TRBJ1-3; D is undetermined. The germline V and J ends were trimmed by 3 bases and 0 bases, with 9 bases remaining between them. The CDR3 is 15 amino acids. In germline, CDR1 is SGHTA, CDR2 FQGTGA. This CDR3 is CASSLGHSSGNTIYF. CDR3 sequence (DNA): TGTGCCAGCAGCTTGGGCCACAGCTCTGGAAACACCATATATTTT.

The genes are TRBV29-1 and TRBJ1-1, with D unresolved. Germline CDR1 SQVTM, CDR2 ANQGSEA. Trimming stripped 4 bases from V and 0 bases from J, with 9 bases between. The CDR3 runs to 13 residues. CDR3 sequence: CSVVPHLNTEAFF. DNA of the CDR3: TGCAGCGTTGTTCCACACCTGAACACTGAAGCTTTCTTT.

The chain is built from TRBV6-5 and TRBJ1-5; 8 positions agree with TRBD1. The CDR3 has 13 residues. CDR1 and CDR2 from the germline V gene are MNHEY and SVGAGI. Unmatched junction bases numbered 8, after V lost 6 bases and J lost 10 bases. Written as DNA, the CDR3 is TGTGCCAGCAGGGAGACAGGGGTTGGACCCCAGCATTTT. Protein sequence: CASRETGVGPQHF.

This clone was counted a single time. The rearrangement joins TRBV4-2 to TRBJ1-2; 8 bases match TRBD1. CDR3 length: 17 amino acids. Germline-derived CDR1 and CDR2 are LGHNA and YNFKEQ. The V and J ends lost 1 base and 6 bases, in that order; junction bases with no gene match: 13. DNA of the CDR3: TGTGCCAGCAGCCAAGGACCAGGGGGCGGCGGCCTCAATGGCTACACCTTC. It specifies CASSQGPGGGGLNGYTF.

The rearrangement joins TRBV6-5 to TRBJ2-1; 9 bases line up with TRBD2. Trimming cost V 7 bases and J 2 bases; bases outside gene matches: 6. CDR1 and CDR2 (germline): MNHEY, SVGAGI. The CDR3 loop spans 15 amino acids. The CDR3 DNA follows: TGTGCCAGCACCCGAGCGGGAGGAACCTACAATGAGCAGTTCTTC. As protein: CASTRAGGTYNEQFF.

Here the CDR3 DNA reads TGCGCCAGCAGCGAAGGCGGGACAGGGATATGGTCACCCCTCCACTTT. Amino acid sequence: CASSEGGTGIWSPLHF. V is TRBV5-1 and J is TRBJ1-6, with TRBD1 identical over 9 bases. This CDR3 spans 16 amino acids. The V gene end was trimmed by 4 bases and the J gene end by 10 bases; junction bases not matched to a gene: 12. Germline lookup yields CDR1 SGHRS and CDR2 YFSETQ.

The chain uses TRBV3-1 (or the pseudogene TRBV3-2) and TRBJ1-5, with D unclear. The germline V gene encodes CDR1 LGHDT and CDR2 YNNKEL (reference sequence). Trimming removed 9 bases at V and 2 bases at J, with 11 bases between. There are 13 residues in the CDR3. The CDR3 DNA reads as TGTGCCAGTTCCTACGAGGGCAATCAGCCCCAGCATTTT. Residues: CASSYEGNQPQHF.

This clone was seen once. The V call is TRBV11-3, the J call TRBJ1-3, with D maybe TRBD1 (5 bases). V lost 5 bases and J lost 0, with 11 bases in between. CDR3 length: 15 amino acids. Germline V gives CDR1 SGHNT, CDR2 YENEEA. The CDR3 bases are TGTGCCAGCAGCGCAACAGGATCCTCTGGAAACACCATATATTTT. Its protein is CASSATGSSGNTIYF.

This chain connects TRBV28 to TRBJ2-2; 8 bases match TRBD2. Germline V gene data show CDR1 as MDHEN and CDR2 as SYDVKM. After removal of 5 bases from V and 15 bases from J, the junction contained 5 bases not matched to a gene. This CDR3 comprises 11 residues. The CDR3 DNA reads TGTGCCAGCAGTCGAACGGGGGGGTTGTTTTTT. Protein: CASSRTGGLFF.

The chain combines TRBV3-1 (or the pseudogene TRBV3-2) with TRBJ1-1; no reliable D call. CDR3 length: 12 amino acids. The germline V and J ends were trimmed by 3 bases and 3 bases, with 5 bases remaining between them. CDR1 and CDR2 from the germline V gene are LGHDT and YNNKEL (reference sequence). CDR3 in amino acids: CASSQAHTEAFF. For the CDR3, the DNA is TGTGCCAGCAGCCAGGCTCACACTGAAGCTTTCTTT.

The chain recombines TRBV12-2 with TRBJ2-1; TRBD2, as called in the table, went unchecked against the DNA. TRBV12-2 is described as a pseudogene. This CDR3 comprises 18 residues. The CDR3 DNA reads as TGTGCAAGTCGCTTAGCGGGTCGTGAGACTAGCGGCTTCAATGAGCAGTTCTTC. It encodes CASRLAGRETSGFNEQFF.

This clone has just one count. V is TRBV18 and J is TRBJ2-2; a weak D match, TRBD2 (6 bases). V was pared by 2 bases and J by 5 bases, with 12 bases between. The germline V gene has CDR1 KGHSH and CDR2 LQKENI. The CDR3 loop spans 15 amino acids. The CDR3, as DNA: TGTGCCAGCTCACCAAGGGCCGGAGGGACCGGGGAGCTGTTTTTT. It is translated as CASSPRAGGTGELFF.

V is TRBV5-1 and J is TRBJ1-3; maybe TRBD1 (6 bases). CDR3 length equals 18 residues. V gave up 0 bases and J gave up 0 bases, with 16 bases separating them. CDR1 SGHRS and CDR2 YFSETQ come from the germline V gene. The DNA for the CDR3 is TGCGCCAGCAGCTTGGGACAGGCGGCCCTCATCTCTGGAAACACCATATATTTT. Translating it yields CASSLGQAALISGNTIYF.

The chain has TRBV19 and TRBJ2-5; 8 nucleotides agree with TRBD2. From germline, CDR1 is LNHDA and CDR2 SQIVND (reference sequence). The CDR3 is made up of 15 amino acids. The V gene end was trimmed by 1 base and the J gene end by 5 bases; junction bases not matched to a gene: 6. The CDR3 spells CASSIGLAGGETQYF. The CDR3 DNA sequence: TGTGCCAGTAGTATAGGGCTAGCGGGCGGGGAGACCCAGTACTTC.

The genes are TRBV21-1 and TRBJ2-3; the table's D call, TRBD2, has no DNA check behind it. TRBV21-1 is a pseudogene segment. The CDR3 runs to 17 residues. The CDR3 coding sequence is TGTGCCAGCAGCAAAGGGTGGAGAGCGAGGCCCACAGATACGCAGTATTTT. Amino acid sequence: CASSKGWRARPTDTQYF.

The chain joins TRBV15 to TRBJ2-4; D is possibly TRBD1 (5 bases). This CDR3 is built from 15 residues. V lost 0 bases and J lost 6, with 12 bases in between. The germline V gene has CDR1 LNHNV and CDR2 YYDKDF (reference sequence). The CDR3 region is CATSRDLGQGNIQYF. In DNA, the CDR3 is TGTGCCACCAGCAGAGATCTGGGGCAGGGAAACATTCAGTACTTC.

The chain combines TRBV19 with TRBJ1-2; 8 bases fit TRBD1. Per the germline V gene, CDR1 is LNHDA and CDR2 is SQIVND (reference sequence). The CDR3 has 14 residues. With V trimmed by 9 bases and J by 2 bases, 8 bases remained unmatched. The CDR3 region is CASRTGPKNYGYTF. The CDR3 bases are TGTGCCAGCAGGACAGGGCCGAAGAACTATGGCTACACCTTC.

V and J are TRBV28 and TRBJ2-3; D is undetermined. The germline V gene encodes CDR1 MDHEN and CDR2 SYDVKM. This CDR3 is built from 12 residues. Trimming took off 6 bases at V and 3 bases at J, with 7 bases between the two ends. CDR3 sequence: CASRAVTDTQYF. CDR3 coding DNA: TGTGCCAGCAGGGCAGTGACAGATACGCAGTATTTT.

The chain couples TRBV19 to TRBJ2-5, with TRBD2 identical over 11 bases. Looked up from germline, CDR1 is LNHDA and CDR2 is SQIVND (reference sequence). Trimming took 6 bases from V and 7 from J; bases not matched to a gene: 7. This CDR3 has 14 amino acids. DNA for the CDR3: TGTGCCAGTAGGGTACTAGCGGGAGATGGGACCCAGTACTTC. Residues: CASRVLAGDGTQYF.

The CDR3 region is CASKMDRVVGYTF. In nucleotides, the CDR3 is TGTGCCAGCAAAATGGACAGGGTCGTCGGCTACACCTTC. This chain connects TRBV6-5 to TRBJ1-2; TRBD1 agrees at 8 bases. With V trimmed by 7 bases and J by 8 bases, 9 bases remained unmatched. The CDR3 loop spans 13 amino acids. Per the germline V gene, CDR1 is MNHEY and CDR2 is SVGAGI.

This clone has just one count. V is TRBV9 and J is TRBJ2-2; D remains ambiguous. The CDR3 runs 13 residues. CDR1 is SGDLS and CDR2 is YYNGEE in the germline V gene. V lost 3 bases and J lost 0, with 3 bases in between. CDR3 nucleotide sequence: TGTGCCAGCAGCGCATCGAACACCGGGGAGCTGTTTTTT. Its translation is CASSASNTGELFF.